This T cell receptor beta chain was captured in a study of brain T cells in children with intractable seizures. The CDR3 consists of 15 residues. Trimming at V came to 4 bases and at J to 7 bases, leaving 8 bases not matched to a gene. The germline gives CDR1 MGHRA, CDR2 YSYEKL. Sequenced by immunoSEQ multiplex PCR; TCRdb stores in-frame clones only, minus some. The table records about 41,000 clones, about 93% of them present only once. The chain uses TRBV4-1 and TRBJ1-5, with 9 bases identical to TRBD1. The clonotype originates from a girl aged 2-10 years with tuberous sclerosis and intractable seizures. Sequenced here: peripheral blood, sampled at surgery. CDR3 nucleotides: TGCGCCAGCAGCCGAGGGACAGGGAAAAACCAGCCCCAGCATTTT. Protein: CASSRGTGKNQPQHF.